This record looks at one T cell receptor (beta chain) sequence and its context. Antigen specificity is unknown. This sample was taken from a study of post-analysis software for immune sequencing data. Study background: Relapsing-remitting, secondary progressive and progressive-relapsing multiple sclerosis courses were included. Study observations and caveats: Strong same-batch co-clustering of samples appeared with F measure clustering. Normalized Chao1 diversity in multiple sclerosis patients fell significantly below that of controls. Among five TRBV segments more frequent in patients than controls were TRBV5-6, TRBV5-1 and TRBV20-1.

Germline-derived CDR1 and CDR2 are SGHAT and FQNNGV. The CDR3 extends over 16 amino acids. Trimming removed 0 bases from V and 1 base from J, with 10 bases in between. Sequencing libraries made from TCR beta cDNA carried unique molecular identifiers. TCRdb reanalysed the PCR reads using MiXCR and keeps one entry per CDR3 protein. The table lists some 690,000 distinct CDR3 sequences, approximately 60% of them singletons. Sequenced: blood. This clonotype originated in a girl aged 2 to 9 with multiple sclerosis. The chain is built from TRBV11-2 and TRBJ2-1; no firm D call. The CDR3 region is CASSLEDRLSYNEQFF. The CDR3, as DNA: TGTGCCAGCAGCTTAGAGGACCGGCTGTCCTACAATGAGCAGTTCTTC.